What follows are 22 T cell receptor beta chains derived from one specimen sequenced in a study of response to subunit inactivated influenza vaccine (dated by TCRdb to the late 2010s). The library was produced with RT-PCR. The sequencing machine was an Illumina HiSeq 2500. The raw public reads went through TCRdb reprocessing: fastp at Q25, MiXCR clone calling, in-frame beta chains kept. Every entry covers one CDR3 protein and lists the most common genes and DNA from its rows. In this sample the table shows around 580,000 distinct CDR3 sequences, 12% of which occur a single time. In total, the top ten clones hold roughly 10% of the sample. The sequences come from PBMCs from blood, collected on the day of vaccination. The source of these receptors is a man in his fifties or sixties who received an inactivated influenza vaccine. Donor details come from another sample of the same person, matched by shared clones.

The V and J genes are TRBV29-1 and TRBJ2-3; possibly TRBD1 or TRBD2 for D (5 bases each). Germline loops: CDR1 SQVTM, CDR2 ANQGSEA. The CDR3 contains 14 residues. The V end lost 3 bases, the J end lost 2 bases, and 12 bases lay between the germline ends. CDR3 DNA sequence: TGCAGCGTTGAGTTTCTCGGGACCACAGATACGCAGTATTTT. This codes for CSVEFLGTTDTQYF.

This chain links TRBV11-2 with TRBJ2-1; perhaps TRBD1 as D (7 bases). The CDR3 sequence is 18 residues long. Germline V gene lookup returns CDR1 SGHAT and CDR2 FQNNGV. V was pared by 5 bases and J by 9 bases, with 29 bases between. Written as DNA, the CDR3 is TGTGCCAGCAGCATTCTGGAGGGAACAGGGGTTTTCGCGGCTGAGCAGTTCTTC. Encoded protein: CASSILEGTGVFAAEQFF.

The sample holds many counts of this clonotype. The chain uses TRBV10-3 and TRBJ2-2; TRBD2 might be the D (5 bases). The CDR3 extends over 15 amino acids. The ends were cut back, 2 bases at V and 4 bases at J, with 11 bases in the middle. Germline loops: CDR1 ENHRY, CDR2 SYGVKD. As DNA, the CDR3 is TGTGCCATCAGTGAGCCTTCGGCGGGCACCGGGGAGCTGTTTTTT. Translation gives CAISEPSAGTGELFF.

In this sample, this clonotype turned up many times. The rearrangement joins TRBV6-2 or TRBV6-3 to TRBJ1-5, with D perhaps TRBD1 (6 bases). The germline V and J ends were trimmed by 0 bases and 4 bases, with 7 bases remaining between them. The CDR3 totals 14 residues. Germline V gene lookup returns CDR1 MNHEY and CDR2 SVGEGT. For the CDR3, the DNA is TGTGCCAGCAGTTACTCAGGGGGGAATCAGCCCCAGCATTTT. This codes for CASSYSGGNQPQHF.

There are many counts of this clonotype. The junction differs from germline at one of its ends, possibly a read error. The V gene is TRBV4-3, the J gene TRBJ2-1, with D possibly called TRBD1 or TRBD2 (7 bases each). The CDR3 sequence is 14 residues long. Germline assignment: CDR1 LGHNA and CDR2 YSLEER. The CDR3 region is CASSQGGSYNEQFF. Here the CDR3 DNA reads TGTGCCAGCAGTCAGGGGGGGTCCTACAATGAGCAGTTCTTC.

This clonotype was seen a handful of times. This CDR3 reads CASSPGTGAFNQPQHF. The CDR3 DNA reads as TGCGCCAGCAGCCCCGGGACAGGGGCTTTCAATCAGCCCCAGCATTTT. The J gene is TRBJ1-5, the V gene TRBV4-1; 10 bases match TRBD1. Germline V CDR1 and CDR2: MGHRA, YSYEKL. After removal of 4 bases from V and 3 bases from J, the junction contained 6 bases not matched to a gene. The CDR3 is 16 residues long.

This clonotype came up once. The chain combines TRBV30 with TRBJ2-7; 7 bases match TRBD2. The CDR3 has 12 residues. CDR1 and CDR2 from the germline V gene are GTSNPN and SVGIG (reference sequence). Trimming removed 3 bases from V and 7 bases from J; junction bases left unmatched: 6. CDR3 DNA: TGTGCCTGGAGCAAACTAGCGTGGGAGCAGTACTTC. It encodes CAWSKLAWEQYF.

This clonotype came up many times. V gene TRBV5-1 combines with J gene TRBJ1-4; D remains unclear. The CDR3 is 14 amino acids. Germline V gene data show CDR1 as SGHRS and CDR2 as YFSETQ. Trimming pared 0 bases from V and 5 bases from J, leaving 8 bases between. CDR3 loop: CASSLERLNEKLFF. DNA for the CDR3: TGCGCCAGCAGCTTGGAGCGCTTGAATGAAAAACTGTTTTTT.

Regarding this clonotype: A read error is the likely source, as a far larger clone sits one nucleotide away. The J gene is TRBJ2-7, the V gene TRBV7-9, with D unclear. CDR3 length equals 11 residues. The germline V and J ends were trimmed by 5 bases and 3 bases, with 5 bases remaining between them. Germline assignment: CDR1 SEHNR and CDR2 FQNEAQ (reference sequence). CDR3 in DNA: TGTGCCAGCAGCAAAGGCTACGAGCAGTACTTC. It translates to CASSKGYEQYF.

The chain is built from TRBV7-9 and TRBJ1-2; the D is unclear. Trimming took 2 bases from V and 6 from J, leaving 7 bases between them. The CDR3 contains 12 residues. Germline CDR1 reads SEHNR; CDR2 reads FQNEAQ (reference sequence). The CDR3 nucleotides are TGTGCCAGCAGCTTAAGACCCGATGGCTACACCTTC. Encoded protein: CASSLRPDGYTF.

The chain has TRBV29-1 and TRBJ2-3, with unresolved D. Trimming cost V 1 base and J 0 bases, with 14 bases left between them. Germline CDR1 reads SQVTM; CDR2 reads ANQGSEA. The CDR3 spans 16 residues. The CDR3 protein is CSVEGGTSLSTDTQYF. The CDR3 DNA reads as TGCAGCGTTGAAGGGGGTACATCGCTTAGCACAGATACGCAGTATTTT.

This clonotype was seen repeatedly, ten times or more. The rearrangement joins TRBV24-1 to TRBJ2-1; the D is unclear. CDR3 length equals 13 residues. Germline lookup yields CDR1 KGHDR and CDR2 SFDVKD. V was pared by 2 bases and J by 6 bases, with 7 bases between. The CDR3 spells CATSDSWGNEQFF. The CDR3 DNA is TGTGCCACCAGTGATTCTTGGGGCAATGAGCAGTTCTTC.

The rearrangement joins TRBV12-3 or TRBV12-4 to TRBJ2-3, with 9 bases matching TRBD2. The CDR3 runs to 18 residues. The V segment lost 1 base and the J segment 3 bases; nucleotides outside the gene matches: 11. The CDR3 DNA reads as TGTGCCAGCAGTTTAGGGGCGGGAGGGCCGAGCAGGACAGATACGCAGTATTTT. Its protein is CASSLGAGGPSRTDTQYF.

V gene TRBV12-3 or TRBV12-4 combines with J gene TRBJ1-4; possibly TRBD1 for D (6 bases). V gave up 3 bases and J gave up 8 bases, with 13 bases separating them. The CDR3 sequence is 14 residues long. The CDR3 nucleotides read TGTGCCAGCAGTTTTGTTAGGGGGAACGAAAAACTGTTTTTT. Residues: CASSFVRGNEKLFF.

CDR3 DNA sequence: TGTGCCAGCAGGGTCACCCCAGATACGCAGTATTTT. It codes for CASRVTPDTQYF. The chain recombines TRBV2 with TRBJ2-3; D is ambiguous. The CDR3 consists of 12 residues. The germline V gene encodes CDR1 SNHLY and CDR2 FYNNEI. V lost 6 bases and J 4 bases, leaving 8 bases between the germline ends. Full variable domain (missing parts from reference TRBV2 and TRBJ2-3): EPEVTQTPSHQVTQMGQEVILRCVPISNHLYFYWYRQILGQKVEFLVSFYNNEISEKSEIFDDQFSVERPDGSNFTLKIRSTKLEDSAMYFCASRVTPDTQYFGPGTRLTVL.

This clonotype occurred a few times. CDR3 nucleotides: TGCAGCGTTGGTGAACAGGGGCCGCTTGGCTACACCTTC. As protein: CSVGEQGPLGYTF. The rearrangement links TRBV29-1 to TRBJ1-2; the match to TRBD1 covers 7 bases. V lost 4 bases, J lost 7 bases, and 9 bases stayed unmatched. The CDR3 loop spans 13 amino acids. The V gene's germline CDR1 is SQVTM and CDR2 ANQGSEA.

CDR3 in DNA: TGTGCCAGCGAGACTAGCGGGAGAACGATCGAGACCCAGTACTTC. Amino acid sequence: CASETSGRTIETQYF. The rearrangement joins TRBV28 to TRBJ2-5, with 12 bases identical to TRBD2. Germline V gene lookup returns CDR1 MDHEN and CDR2 SYDVKM. This CDR3 region has 15 residues. With 8 bases clipped from V and 5 bases from J, the junction kept 9 bases outside the gene matches.

CDR3 loop: CASSSPTGSEEKLFF. The CDR3, as DNA: TGTGCCAGCAGCTCCCCGACAGGGTCGGAGGAAAAACTGTTTTTT. The chain carries TRBV7-9 and TRBJ1-4; 7 nucleotides line up with TRBD1. CDR1 is SEHNR and CDR2 is FQNEAQ in the germline V gene (reference sequence). The V segment lost 4 bases and the J segment 8 bases; nucleotides outside the gene matches: 10. The CDR3 runs 15 residues.

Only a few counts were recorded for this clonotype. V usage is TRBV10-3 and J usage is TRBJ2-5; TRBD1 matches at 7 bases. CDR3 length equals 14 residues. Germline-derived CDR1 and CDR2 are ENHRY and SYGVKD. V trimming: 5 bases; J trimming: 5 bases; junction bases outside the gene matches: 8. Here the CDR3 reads CAISPTGSQETQYF. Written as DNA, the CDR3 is TGTGCCATCAGTCCGACAGGGTCGCAGGAGACCCAGTACTTC.

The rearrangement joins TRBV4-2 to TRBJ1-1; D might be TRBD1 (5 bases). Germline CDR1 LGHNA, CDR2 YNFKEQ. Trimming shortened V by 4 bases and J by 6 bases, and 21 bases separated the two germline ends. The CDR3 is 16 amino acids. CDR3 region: CASSPLAGAAYPEAFF. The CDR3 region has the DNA TGTGCCAGCAGCCCTTTGGCTGGGGCAGCCTACCCTGAAGCTTTCTTT.

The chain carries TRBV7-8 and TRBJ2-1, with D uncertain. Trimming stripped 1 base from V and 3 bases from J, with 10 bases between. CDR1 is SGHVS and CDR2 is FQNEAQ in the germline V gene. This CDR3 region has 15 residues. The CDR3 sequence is CASSLGGRYYNEQFF. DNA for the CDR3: TGTGCCAGCAGCTTAGGAGGACGGTACTACAATGAGCAGTTCTTC.

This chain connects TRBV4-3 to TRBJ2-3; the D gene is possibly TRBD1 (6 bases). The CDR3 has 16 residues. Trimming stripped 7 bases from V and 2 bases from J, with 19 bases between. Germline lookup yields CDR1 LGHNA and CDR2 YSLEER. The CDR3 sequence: CASNPQGFALTDTQYF. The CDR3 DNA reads TGCGCCAGCAACCCACAGGGTTTCGCCCTCACAGATACGCAGTATTTT.